This T cell receptor beta chain derives from a study of shared clonotypes between healthy human individuals. Here immunoSEQ multiplex PCR was the method, and the copy in TCRdb shows in-frame clones only, minus some. In the table there are about 710,000 clones, around 77% of which are singletons. Notes on the study in general: Sorted-subset sequencing was shown by rarefaction to be incomplete despite large depth. Non-shared clonotypes were found to have lower generation probabilities than the clonotypes that were shared by all four of the sorted-subset donors.

Concerning this clone: Its antigen remains unknown. The germline gene is not matched at one end of the junction; a read error may be the cause.

The CDR3 spans 12 residues. CDR1 is MDHEN, CDR2 SYDVKM, per germline. Sequenced material: memory CD4+ T cells sorted from blood. Stated subset: CD45RA-negative fraction. The receptor's source is a woman aged 30 to 39 in good health. The rearrangement uses TRBV28 and TRBJ2-7; no clear D gene. The CDR3 DNA is TGTGCCAGCAGTTCCTACCTGGTGAAGGGAATCTTC. It encodes CASSSYLVKGIF.